These 25 T cell receptor beta chains came from one sample sequenced in a study of blood T cell repertoires in COVID-19. The data were produced by immunoSEQ multiplex PCR, yet TCRdb's version contains in-frame clones alone and is incomplete. This table holds 200,000 to 250,000 clones, just over 85% found once. Sequences were obtained from PBMCs or T cells enriched from blood (not recorded which). The receptors originated from a middle-aged woman with acute COVID-19.

The chain employs TRBV29-1 and TRBJ2-7; 9 nucleotides align to TRBD1. After removal of 7 bases from V and 1 base from J, the junction contained 8 bases not matched to a gene. CDR1 and CDR2 from the germline V gene are SQVTM and ANQGSEA. CDR3 length equals 14 residues. CDR3 sequence (DNA): TGCAGCGCTAGAGGACAGGGGAGTTCCTACGAGCAGTACTTC. Protein: CSARGQGSSYEQYF.

This chain links TRBV4-1 with TRBJ2-3, with 8 nucleotides matching TRBD2. This CDR3 has 21 residues. Trimming removed 0 bases from V and 2 bases from J; junction bases left unmatched: 19. Per germline, CDR1 MGHRA and CDR2 YSYEKL. In DNA form, the CDR3 reads TGCGCCAGCAGCCAAGATAGGAACGGACTAGCAGGCGGTGGATACACAGATACGCAGTATTTT. This sequence encodes CASSQDRNGLAGGGYTDTQYF.

The J gene is TRBJ1-5, the V gene TRBV2; 7 nucleotides agree with TRBD1. The length of the CDR3 is 15 residues. Germline CDR1 and CDR2: SNHLY and FYNNEI. With 6 bases clipped from V and 4 bases from J, the junction kept 9 bases outside the gene matches. The CDR3 nucleotides read TGTGCCAGCAGAAGGGGGGCAGGGGGGAATCAGCCCCAGCATTTT. Translation gives CASRRGAGGNQPQHF.

This clone has only one observation. This chain links TRBV9 with TRBJ2-7; 8 bases fit TRBD2. Trimming at V came to 3 bases and at J to 5 bases, leaving 7 bases not matched to a gene. The CDR3 loop spans 14 amino acids. Germline CDR1 SGDLS, CDR2 YYNGEE. CDR3 sequence reads: CASSGGGTLHEQYF. CDR3 bases: TGTGCCAGCAGCGGCGGGGGGACACTCCACGAGCAGTACTTC. The variable domain in full, completed from reference TRBV9 and TRBJ2-7, reads DSGVTQTPKHLITATGQRVTLRCSPRSGDLSVYWYQQSLDQGLQFLIQYYNGEERAKGNILERFSAQQFPDLHSELNLSSLELGDSALYFCASSGGGTLHEQYFGPGTRLTVT.

CDR3 sequence reads: CASSLGALNQPQHF. For the CDR3, the DNA is TGCGCCAGCAGCTTGGGGGCTCTAAATCAGCCCCAGCATTTT. The rearrangement joins TRBV5-1 to TRBJ1-5; D remains ambiguous. From germline, CDR1 is SGHRS and CDR2 YFSETQ. V lost 0 bases and J lost 4, with 8 bases in between. The CDR3 has 14 amino acids.

The chain combines TRBV4-3 with TRBJ1-2, with D maybe TRBD1 (6 bases). Germline V gene lookup returns CDR1 LGHNA and CDR2 YSLEER. Deletions cut 4 bases from V and 4 bases from J, with 16 bases between. The CDR3 totals 15 residues. CDR3 DNA: TGCGCCAGCAGCCCAGACAGGTCTTCTCTCTATGGCTACACCTTC. Translating it yields CASSPDRSSLYGYTF.

Remarks on this clone: A junction boundary mismatches the germline segment, possibly from a read error. This chain uses TRBV20-1 with TRBJ1-3, with D possibly TRBD1 on 6 matching bases. The CDR3 is made up of 11 amino acids. Germline-derived CDR1 and CDR2 are DFQATT and SNEGSKA (reference sequence). The chain's CDR3 is CGQSFGNTIYF. Here the CDR3 DNA reads TGTGGACAGTCATTCGGAAACACCATATATTTT.

J is TRBJ1-5 and V is TRBV28; 9 bases are a match to TRBD1. The CDR3 extends over 15 amino acids. The V gene end was trimmed by 5 bases and the J gene end by 4 bases; junction bases not matched to a gene: 6. Germline CDR1 is MDHEN and CDR2 is SYDVKM. In nucleotides, the CDR3 is TGTGCCAGCAGTGACACCGGGACAGGGAATCAGCCCCAGCATTTT. The encoded protein is CASSDTGTGNQPQHF.

This clone appeared once. J is TRBJ2-5 and V is TRBV5-1; 11 nucleotides line up with TRBD1. The germline V gene has CDR1 SGHRS and CDR2 YFSETQ. The CDR3 extends over 16 amino acids. J gave up 4 bases and V 4 bases, and 9 bases lay outside the gene matches. CDR3 region: CASSPVPGTGGETQYF. The CDR3 region has the DNA TGCGCCAGCAGCCCGGTACCAGGGACAGGGGGAGAGACCCAGTACTTC. The whole variable domain, filled in from reference TRBV5-1 and TRBJ2-5, reads KAGVTQTPRYLIKTRGQQVTLSCSPISGHRSVSWYQQTPGQGLQFLFEYFSETQRNKGNFPGRFSGRQFSNSRSEMNVSTLELGDSALYLCASSPVPGTGGETQYFGPGTRLLVL.

This chain links TRBV4-2 with TRBJ2-5, with D possibly TRBD2 on 5 matching bases. V lost 1 base and J lost 5, with 17 bases in between. The V gene's germline CDR1 is LGHNA and CDR2 YNFKEQ. The CDR3 extends over 16 amino acids. The CDR3 DNA reads as TGTGCCAGCAGCCAAGTTGCCGAACGGAGCGGCGAGACCCAGTACTTC. It translates to CASSQVAERSGETQYF.

The rearrangement uses TRBV12-3 or TRBV12-4 and TRBJ2-5, with 7 bases fitting TRBD2. This CDR3 contains 11 residues. V lost 8 bases and J lost 5; bases outside the gene matches: 2. This CDR3 is CASGRAETQYF. CDR3 DNA: TGTGCCAGCGGGAGGGCGGAGACCCAGTACTTC.

The CDR3: CASSSGLAGVGGELFF. The CDR3 DNA is TGTGCCAGCAGCTCGGGACTAGCGGGAGTGGGCGGGGAGCTGTTTTTT. V gene TRBV5-4 combines with J gene TRBJ2-2; 14 nucleotides agree with TRBD2. V lost 3 bases, J lost 7 bases, and 5 bases stayed unmatched. This CDR3 spans 16 amino acids. Germline V CDR1 and CDR2: SGHNT, YYREEE (reference sequence).

The chain joins TRBV28 to TRBJ1-4; the match to TRBD1 covers 12 bases. V dropped 6 bases and J dropped 0; count of bases not matched to a gene: 17. The length of the CDR3 is 21 residues. Germline V gene sequence: CDR1 MDHEN, CDR2 SYDVKM. CDR3 amino acids: CASRTSLGTGGPFATNEKLFF. The CDR3 DNA is TGTGCCAGCAGAACGTCCCTCGGGACAGGGGGCCCGTTTGCAACTAATGAAAAACTGTTTTTT.

The rearrangement joins TRBV9 to TRBJ2-3, with 11 bases lining up with TRBD2. The V and J ends lost 4 bases and 2 bases, in that order; junction bases with no gene match: 6. CDR1 is SGDLS, CDR2 YYNGEE, per germline. This CDR3 comprises 16 residues. CDR3 region: CASSSGTSGPTDTQYF. Here the CDR3 DNA reads TGTGCCAGCAGCTCCGGGACTAGCGGCCCCACAGATACGCAGTATTTT.

This clone was detected only a few times. The chain recombines TRBV9 with TRBJ2-7; TRBD2 aligns across 10 bases. V trimming: 0 bases; J trimming: 4 bases; junction bases outside the gene matches: 4. The germline V gene has CDR1 SGDLS and CDR2 YYNGEE. The CDR3 is 15 amino acids. In DNA, the CDR3 is TGTGCCAGCAGCGTAGCAGCGGGAGGGCCTTACGAGCAGTACTTC. Its protein is CASSVAAGGPYEQYF.

This chain connects TRBV3-1 (or the pseudogene TRBV3-2) to TRBJ1-5; D possibly corresponds to TRBD1 (6 bases). V was cut by 0 bases and J by 1 base, with 7 bases left in between. The CDR3 runs to 15 residues. CDR1 is LGHDT, CDR2 YNNKEL, per germline (reference sequence). CDR3 DNA sequence: TGTGCCAGCAGCCAAGAACAGGGAAGCAATCAGCCCCAGCATTTT. This sequence encodes CASSQEQGSNQPQHF.

This chain joins TRBV28 and TRBJ2-7; D is perhaps TRBD2 (5 bases). V lost 6 bases and J lost 5, with 20 bases in between. This CDR3 contains 15 residues. From germline, CDR1 is MDHEN and CDR2 SYDVKM. In nucleotides, the CDR3 is TGTGCCAGCAGCTTTACCCGGGGTGGTCGAGACGAGCAGTACTTC. This codes for CASSFTRGGRDEQYF.

The V gene is TRBV7-9, the J gene TRBJ2-1; TRBD2 matches at 12 bases. V lost 4 bases, J lost 7 bases, and 17 bases stayed unmatched. Germline CDR1 reads SEHNR; CDR2 reads FQNEAQ (reference sequence). The length of the CDR3 is 19 residues. Here the CDR3 reads CASSSTRLATSGSVNEQFF. As DNA, the CDR3 is TGTGCCAGCAGCTCAACCCGCCTCGCGACTAGCGGGAGTGTGAATGAGCAGTTCTTC.

The rearrangement joins TRBV29-1 to TRBJ2-1, with D tentatively TRBD1 (6 bases). From germline, CDR1 is SQVTM and CDR2 ANQGSEA. This CDR3 has 14 amino acids. V shed 1 base and J shed 8 bases, with 15 bases lying between them. Here the CDR3 DNA reads TGCAGCGTTGAAGCAGGGGACGGAGGCGATGAGCAGTTCTTC. Its protein is CSVEAGDGGDEQFF.

This clone was seen just once. The gene calls are TRBV15 and TRBJ1-2; no firm D call. V was pared by 0 bases and J by 4 bases, with 12 bases between. Germline CDR1 LNHNV, CDR2 YYDKDF (reference sequence). This CDR3 contains 15 residues. CDR3: CATSRDAQAGYGYTF. CDR3 nucleotide sequence: TGTGCCACCAGCAGAGATGCTCAAGCTGGCTATGGCTACACCTTC.

The chain combines TRBV5-1 with TRBJ1-3; 10 bases are shared with TRBD1. V was pared by 6 bases and J by 0 bases, with 9 bases of the junction left unmatched. There are 17 residues in the CDR3. Germline V gives CDR1 SGHRS, CDR2 YFSETQ. CDR3 bases: TGCGCCAGCAATCCGGGACAGGGGTTTAGCTCTGGAAACACCATATATTTT. Protein: CASNPGQGFSSGNTIYF.

A single count supports this clone. The rearrangement joins TRBV18 to TRBJ2-4; the D gene is possibly TRBD1 (5 bases). Germline CDR1 reads KGHSH; CDR2 reads LQKENI. V lost 6 bases and J 1 base, leaving 16 bases between the germline ends. The CDR3 contains 16 residues. CDR3: CASSPRADSAKNIQYF. CDR3 DNA: TGTGCCAGCTCCCCCAGGGCAGACTCCGCCAAAAACATTCAGTACTTC.

The chain employs TRBV5-6 and TRBJ2-1; D might be TRBD2 (6 bases). This CDR3 has 12 residues. Trimming took off 6 bases at V and 7 bases at J, with 11 bases between the two ends. The germline gives CDR1 SGHDT, CDR2 YYEEEE. The CDR3 DNA reads as TGTGCCAGCACCCTTGGGGGGAATGAGCAGTTCTTC. Translating gives CASTLGGNEQFF.

V is TRBV28 and J is TRBJ1-4; 11 bases line up with TRBD1. V lost 4 bases, J lost 0 bases, and 4 bases stayed unmatched. Germline loops: CDR1 MDHEN, CDR2 SYDVKM. The CDR3 is made up of 17 amino acids. DNA for the CDR3: TGTGCCAGCAGTTATCCGGGACAGGGGGCAACTAATGAAAAACTGTTTTTT. Its protein product is CASSYPGQGATNEKLFF.

The chain uses TRBV5-1 and TRBJ2-2; weak D call: TRBD1 (5 bases). CDR3 length equals 13 residues. CDR1 is SGHRS, CDR2 YFSETQ, per germline. The V end was cut by 2 bases, the J end by 7 bases, with 9 bases between. The CDR3 DNA is TGCGCCAGCAGCTTACAGGAAGGCGGGGAGCTGTTTTTT. Its protein product is CASSLQEGGELFF.